The 25 T cell receptor beta chains given below trace back to one sample, sequenced in a study of T cell responses to AZD1222 COVID-19 vaccine. The method was immunoSEQ multiplex PCR; TCRdb's version includes in-frame clones alone and lacks a portion of them. The table lists around 180,000 clones, about 94% of them singletons. The material sequenced was peripheral blood, taken on day 0 of AZD1222 vaccination. Receptor source: an adult in good health.

The chain links TRBV7-3 to TRBJ2-3; 7 nucleotides align to TRBD1. Trimming removed 5 bases from V and 5 bases from J; junction bases left unmatched: 7. This CDR3 has 14 amino acids. Germline V gene sequence: CDR1 SGHTA, CDR2 FQGTGA. In DNA, the CDR3 is TGTGCCAGCAGCCCTAGACAGGGTCTAGATACGCAGTATTTT. As protein: CASSPRQGLDTQYF.

This chain links TRBV11-2 with TRBJ2-1, with D possibly matching TRBD2 (6 bases). Trimming took off 8 bases at V and 4 bases at J, with 15 bases between the two ends. This CDR3 region has 14 residues. The V gene's germline CDR1 is SGHAT and CDR2 FQNNGV. CDR3 coding DNA: TGTGCCAGCGGGCCTCAAGGAGGGTACAATGAGCAGTTCTTC. Protein sequence: CASGPQGGYNEQFF.

This clone was seen repeatedly, ten times or more. The genes are TRBV9 and TRBJ2-3, with 8 positions matching TRBD2. CDR1 SGDLS and CDR2 YYNGEE come from the germline V gene. The length of the CDR3 is 16 residues. Trimming cost V 0 bases and J 2 bases; bases outside gene matches: 5. CDR3: CASSVEASGYTDTQYF. The CDR3 DNA reads as TGTGCCAGCAGCGTAGAAGCTAGCGGGTACACAGATACGCAGTATTTT.

This clone was counted a single time. J is TRBJ1-5 and V is TRBV28; D is unresolved. Germline V gene sequence: CDR1 MDHEN, CDR2 SYDVKM. The length of the CDR3 is 13 residues. V lost 3 bases and J 4 bases, leaving 7 bases between the germline ends. As DNA, the CDR3 is TGTGCCAGCAGTTTTTCGGTGAATCAGCCCCAGCATTTT. This codes for CASSFSVNQPQHF. Drawing the rest from reference TRBV28 and TRBJ1-5, the complete variable domain is DVKVTQSSRYLVKRTGEKVFLECVQDMDHENMFWYRQDPGLGLRLIYFSYDVKMKEKGDIPEGYSVSREKKERFSLILESASTNQTSMYLCASSFSVNQPQHFGDGTRLSIL.

V usage is TRBV27 and J usage is TRBJ1-2; D is ambiguous. This CDR3 is built from 12 residues. Germline V gene lookup returns CDR1 MNHEY and CDR2 SMNVEV (reference sequence). V gave up 3 bases and J gave up 7 bases, with 9 bases separating them. CDR3 sequence (DNA): TGTGCCAGCAGTTTTAGAGGGATTGGCTACACCTTC. As protein: CASSFRGIGYTF.

The chain links TRBV12-5 to TRBJ1-1; TRBD1 matches 8 bases. The ends lost 3 bases at V and 1 base at J; junction bases unmatched: 1. This CDR3 spans 14 amino acids. The germline V gene encodes CDR1 LGHNT and CDR2 FRNRAP. DNA of the CDR3: TGTGCTAGTGGTTTCGGGACAGGGAACACTGAAGCTTTCTTT. Translating it yields CASGFGTGNTEAFF.

V is TRBV14 and J is TRBJ2-1; TRBD2 is a possible D gene (5 bases). CDR3 size: 14 residues. Per germline, CDR1 SGHDN and CDR2 FVKESK. With 0 bases removed from V and 8 bases from J, the gap between germline ends came to 11 bases. The CDR3, as DNA: TGTGCCAGCAGCCAAGATTCCCGGGAACATGAGCAGTTCTTC. Protein sequence: CASSQDSREHEQFF.

The rearrangement joins TRBV30 to TRBJ1-1; 9 bases agree with TRBD1. The CDR3 runs 12 residues. After removal of 6 bases from V and 5 bases from J, the junction contained 4 bases not matched to a gene. Per the germline V gene, CDR1 is GTSNPN and CDR2 is SVGIG (reference sequence). CDR3 loop: CACGTGLTEAFF. DNA of the CDR3: TGTGCCTGCGGGACAGGGTTAACTGAAGCTTTCTTT.

CDR3 nucleotide sequence: TGTGCCAGCAGCCAAGAGACATCAGGCGGTGAAGCTTTCTTT. This sequence encodes CASSQETSGGEAFF. The rearrangement joins TRBV3-1 (or the pseudogene TRBV3-2) to TRBJ1-1; no reliable D call. Germline V gives CDR1 LGHDT, CDR2 YNNKEL (reference sequence). The CDR3 loop spans 14 amino acids. Trimming removed 0 bases from V and 7 bases from J, with 12 bases in between.

The chain employs TRBV5-1 and TRBJ2-5; tentatively, D is TRBD2 (7 bases). This CDR3 is built from 13 residues. CDR1 is SGHRS, CDR2 YFSETQ, per germline. With 5 bases removed from V and 1 base from J, the gap between germline ends came to 9 bases. CDR3 in DNA: TGCGCCAGCAGTCGGGGGGCCCAAGAGACCCAGTACTTC. It codes for CASSRGAQETQYF.

The chain couples TRBV7-6 to TRBJ2-1; TRBD2 is a possible D gene (6 bases). This CDR3 has 13 amino acids. Germline V gene data show CDR1 as SGHVS and CDR2 as FNYEAQ. V lost 1 base, J lost 8 bases, and 9 bases lay in between. The CDR3 DNA reads as TGTGCCAGCAGCTTAGTTTGGGGGGATGAGCAGTTCTTC. Translating it yields CASSLVWGDEQFF.

This chain links TRBV5-8 with TRBJ2-7, with D possibly matching TRBD2 (6 bases). Germline V CDR1 and CDR2: SGHTS, YDEGEE. V lost 1 base and J 1 base, leaving 12 bases between the germline ends. CDR3 length: 15 amino acids. The CDR3 region is CASSLRLRDSYEQYF. Written as DNA, the CDR3 is TGTGCCAGCAGCTTGCGACTGCGGGATTCCTACGAGCAGTACTTC.

CDR3 sequence reads: CASSGGQGLNYGYTF. In DNA, the CDR3 is TGTGCCAGCAGCGGAGGACAGGGACTTAACTATGGCTACACCTTC. The chain couples TRBV9 to TRBJ1-2; 8 nucleotides match TRBD1. V trimming: 3 bases; J trimming: 1 base; junction bases outside the gene matches: 5. The CDR3 has 15 residues. In germline, CDR1 is SGDLS, CDR2 YYNGEE.

The chain links TRBV6-2 or TRBV6-3 to TRBJ2-1; D is unresolved. V was clipped by 2 bases and J by 0 bases, with 8 bases between them. Germline loops: CDR1 MNHEY, CDR2 SVGEGT. The CDR3 has 15 amino acids. CDR3 region: CASSYERVSYNEQFF. The CDR3 nucleotides are TGTGCCAGCAGTTACGAAAGGGTCTCCTACAATGAGCAGTTCTTC.

The V and J genes are TRBV6-5 and TRBJ1-4, with D hard to call. In germline, CDR1 is MNHEY, CDR2 SVGAGI. V lost 7 bases, J lost 8 bases, and 17 bases lay in between. The CDR3 has 14 residues. DNA of the CDR3: TGTGCCAGCACCCCATCCGGGTACATCGAAAAACTGTTTTTT. Encoded protein: CASTPSGYIEKLFF.

The chain is built from TRBV5-1 and TRBJ1-2; 7 bases agree with TRBD1. Trimming cost V 4 bases and J 5 bases; bases outside gene matches: 8. The CDR3 contains 14 residues. CDR1 SGHRS and CDR2 YFSETQ come from the germline V gene. The CDR3 spells CASSGRTGLYGYTF. The DNA for the CDR3 is TGCGCCAGCAGCGGACGGACAGGATTATATGGCTACACCTTC.

The genes are TRBV29-1 and TRBJ1-2; no clear D gene. V lost 4 bases and J lost 1, with 4 bases in between. The CDR3 extends over 11 amino acids. Germline V gene lookup returns CDR1 SQVTM and CDR2 ANQGSEA. The CDR3 nucleotides are TGCAGCGTTGGCAATAACTATGGCTACACCTTC. Translated, it gives CSVGNNYGYTF.

CDR3 nucleotides: TGTGCCAAAAAGACGGGTGCAACTAATGAAAAACTGTTTTTT. Amino acids: CAKKTGATNEKLFF. The V gene is TRBV2, the J gene TRBJ1-4; D is ambiguous. Germline V lookup: CDR1 SNHLY, CDR2 FYNNEI. This CDR3 is built from 14 residues. The V end lost 10 bases, the J end lost 0 bases, and 12 bases lay between the germline ends.

The CDR3: CASYDHFGSSYYTF. DNA for the CDR3: TGTGCCAGCTATGACCACTTTGGCAGTTCGTATTACACCTTC. The gene calls are TRBV6-5 and TRBJ1-2, with unresolved D. Germline values: CDR1 MNHEY, CDR2 SVGAGI. V lost 8 bases and J 11 bases, leaving 24 bases between the germline ends. The CDR3 spans 14 residues.

The chain carries TRBV5-1 and TRBJ2-3; 14 bases fit TRBD2. V lost 0 bases to trimming and J lost 4 bases; unmatched junction nucleotides: 1. This CDR3 has 16 residues. Germline lookup yields CDR1 SGHRS and CDR2 YFSETQ. The CDR3, as DNA: TGCGCCAGCAGCTTGGGGGGACTAGCGGGAGCAGATACGCAGTATTTT. Translation: CASSLGGLAGADTQYF.

The rearrangement links TRBV20-1 to TRBJ2-7; 9 bases are a match to TRBD1. The CDR3 extends over 11 amino acids. Per the germline V gene, CDR1 is DFQATT and CDR2 is SNEGSKA (reference sequence). The J segment lost 6 bases and the V segment lost 6 bases, leaving 3 bases of the junction unmatched. CDR3 in DNA: TGCAGTGCGGACAGGGGCGGCGAGCAGTACTTC. Translated: CSADRGGEQYF.

The chain links TRBV19 to TRBJ2-2; 12 bases are a match to TRBD2. CDR3 length: 16 residues. Losses at the gene ends were 2 bases for V and 5 bases for J; bases not matched to a gene: 3. CDR1 LNHDA and CDR2 SQIVND come from the germline V gene (reference sequence). The CDR3 spells CASSITLAGGTGELFF. The CDR3 nucleotides are TGTGCCAGTAGTATAACGCTAGCGGGAGGGACCGGGGAGCTGTTTTTT.

This chain uses TRBV6-5 with TRBJ2-2; the match to TRBD1 covers 9 bases. V shed 6 bases, J shed 5 bases, and the junction held 4 bases outside the gene matches. This CDR3 has 14 amino acids. Germline-derived CDR1 and CDR2 are MNHEY and SVGAGI. Written as DNA, the CDR3 is TGTGCCAGCAGGACAGGGGGACGGACCGGGGAGCTGTTTTTT. Its protein is CASRTGGRTGELFF.

In this sample, this clone turned up a few times. The rearrangement links TRBV11-2 to TRBJ2-1; maybe TRBD2 (5 bases). Trimming left V 6 bases short and J 9 bases short, with 12 bases between. The CDR3 is 12 amino acids. Germline values: CDR1 SGHAT, CDR2 FQNNGV. The CDR3 is CASSFSGVEQFF. The CDR3 DNA is TGTGCCAGCAGTTTCAGCGGAGTTGAGCAGTTCTTC. Combining the CDR3 with reference TRBV11-2 and TRBJ2-1 gives the whole variable domain EAGVAQSPRYKIIEKRQSVAFWCNPISGHATLYWYQQILGQGPKLLIQFQNNGVVDDSQLPKDRFSAERLKGVDSTLKIQPAKLEDSAVYLCASSFSGVEQFFGPGTRLTVL.

The rearrangement joins TRBV5-1 to TRBJ2-1; 8 bases map to TRBD1. Per the germline V gene, CDR1 is SGHRS and CDR2 is YFSETQ. The CDR3 runs 15 residues. The ends lost 1 base at V and 8 bases at J; junction bases unmatched: 8. The CDR3 loop is CASSLSGQGSHEQFF. CDR3 DNA: TGCGCCAGCAGCTTGAGCGGACAGGGCTCGCATGAGCAGTTCTTC.